This T cell receptor (beta chain) was sequenced during a study of cytomegalovirus exposure and HLA in healthy donors. The overall study: In a later analysis, the 120 or so validation repertoires were reported to have used the same platform as the 600 to 800 first-cohort repertoires. Study-level findings and limits: Cytomegalovirus association was listed for around 180 TCR beta chains. In vitro confirmation showed three CMV-associated chains to be CMV antigen specific.

The V gene's germline CDR1 is LNHDA and CDR2 SQIVND (reference sequence). Trimming at V came to 4 bases and at J to 5 bases, leaving 5 bases not matched to a gene. The CDR3 totals 15 residues. For this clone: No antigen is known for it.

Clones were read by immunoSEQ multiplex PCR, and TCRdb kept only the in-frame ones, dropping some. The sample yields roughly 100,000 clones, about 95% seen once. This chain links TRBV19 with TRBJ1-4; 9 bases fit TRBD1. The sequence was obtained from a woman aged 18-29 years in good health and CMV-seronegative. Sequences were obtained from PBMCs. CDR3 coding DNA: TGTGCCAGTAGTACGACAGGGGGAGCAAATGAAAAACTGTTTTTT. It codes for CASSTTGGANEKLFF.